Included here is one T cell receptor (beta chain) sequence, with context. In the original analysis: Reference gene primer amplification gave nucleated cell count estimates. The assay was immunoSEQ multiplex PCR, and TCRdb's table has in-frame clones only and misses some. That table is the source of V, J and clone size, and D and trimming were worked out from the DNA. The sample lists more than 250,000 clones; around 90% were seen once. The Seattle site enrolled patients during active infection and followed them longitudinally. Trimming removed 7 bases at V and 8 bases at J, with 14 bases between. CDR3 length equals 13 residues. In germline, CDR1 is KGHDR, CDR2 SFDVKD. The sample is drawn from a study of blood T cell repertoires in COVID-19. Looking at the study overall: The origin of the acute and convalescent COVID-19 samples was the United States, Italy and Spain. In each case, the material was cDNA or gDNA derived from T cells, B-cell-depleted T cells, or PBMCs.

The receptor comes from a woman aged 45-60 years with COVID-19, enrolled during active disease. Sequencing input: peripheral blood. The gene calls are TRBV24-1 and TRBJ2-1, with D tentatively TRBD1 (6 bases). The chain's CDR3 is CATRAGALDEQFF. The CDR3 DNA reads TGTGCCACCAGGGCAGGGGCCCTGGATGAGCAGTTCTTC.